The next 18 T cell receptor beta chains were all read from a single sample in a study of blood T cells in healthy people across ages. Then a second PCR, running roughly 6 to 11 cycles, was carried out with a sample-barcoded 5' primer and a J-beta primer mix. TCRdb analysed the 5' RACE reads with MiXCR anew, one entry per CDR3 protein. The table lists some 700,000 distinct CDR3 sequences, more than 40% of them singletons, with 20% to 25% in the top ten. Sequenced sample: blood. The source is a woman aged 55-70 years in good health.

V and J are TRBV29-1 and TRBJ2-5; the match to TRBD1 covers 9 bases. CDR3 size: 15 residues. J gave up 4 bases and V 4 bases, and 10 bases lay outside the gene matches. CDR1 is SQVTM and CDR2 is ANQGSEA in the germline V gene. CDR3 amino acids: CSVGGDRGRRETQYF. In DNA form, the CDR3 reads TGCAGCGTTGGGGGAGACAGGGGGAGGCGAGAGACCCAGTACTTC.

The rearrangement links TRBV12-3 or TRBV12-4 to TRBJ2-2; D possibly corresponds to TRBD2 (5 bases). V dropped 6 bases and J dropped 6 bases, with 11 bases sitting between them. This CDR3 has 13 residues. The chain's CDR3 is CASSPNGAGELFF. CDR3 nucleotide sequence: TGTGCCAGCAGCCCAAACGGGGCCGGGGAGCTGTTTTTT.

This sequence joins TRBV7-9 and TRBJ2-1; either TRBD1 or TRBD2 may supply D (6 bases each). Trimming pared 2 bases from V and 10 bases from J, leaving 15 bases between. This CDR3 spans 14 amino acids. Germline V lookup: CDR1 SEHNR, CDR2 FQNEAQ (reference sequence). Written as DNA, the CDR3 is TGTGCCAGCAGCTTAACCGGGGGCAAGTACGAGCAGTTCTTC. It yields the protein CASSLTGGKYEQFF.

This clonotype was detected many times. This chain connects TRBV20-1 to TRBJ2-4, with D tentatively TRBD1 (6 bases). The CDR3 runs 15 residues. The germline V gene has CDR1 DFQATT and CDR2 SNEGSKA (reference sequence). The V gene lost 2 bases and the J gene lost 2 bases, with 13 bases spanning the gap. The CDR3: CSARPPTGSKNIQYF. The CDR3 nucleotides are TGCAGTGCTAGACCCCCTACAGGGTCCAAAAACATTCAGTACTTC.

Remarks on this clonotype: A read error may be the cause here, since a much bigger clone is one base away. The rearrangement uses TRBV5-1 and TRBJ2-7, with 7 bases identical to TRBD1. V shed 4 bases, J shed 3 bases, and the junction held 7 bases outside the gene matches. CDR1 SGHRS and CDR2 YFSETQ come from the germline V gene. CDR3 length: 14 amino acids. CDR3 nucleotides: TGCGCCAGCAGCATGGCAGGGGGTAACTACGAGCAGTACTTC. Its translation: CASSMAGGNYEQYF.

The rearrangement joins TRBV20-1 to TRBJ2-7; 10 bases align to TRBD2. There are 16 residues in the CDR3. The V segment lost 0 bases and the J segment 7 bases; nucleotides outside the gene matches: 12. From germline, CDR1 is DFQATT and CDR2 SNEGSKA (reference sequence). The CDR3 DNA follows: TGCAGTGCTAGAGATTTTATTAGCGGGGGGCGTCCGGAGCAGTACTTC. It specifies CSARDFISGGRPEQYF.

This chain joins TRBV5-1 and TRBJ1-2, with D possibly being TRBD1 (6 bases). Germline CDR1 SGHRS, CDR2 YFSETQ. This CDR3 spans 15 amino acids. V was pared by 0 bases and J by 8 bases, with 17 bases between. CDR3 loop: CASSLDPGAGNGYTF. CDR3 in DNA: TGCGCCAGCAGCTTGGATCCAGGGGCAGGGAACGGCTACACCTTC.

The genes are TRBV7-2 and TRBJ1-1; D not resolved. The CDR3 length is 12 residues. V was trimmed by 5 bases and J by 7 bases, leaving 11 bases between them. The germline CDR1 and CDR2 sequences are SGHTA and FQGNSA. CDR3 DNA: TGTGCCAGCAGCCATGGAGCCCGTGAAGCTTTCTTT. Its protein product is CASSHGAREAFF.

The rearrangement uses TRBV7-2 and TRBJ2-7; D gene ambiguous. Deletions cut 4 bases from V and 2 bases from J, with 9 bases between. From germline, CDR1 is SGHTA and CDR2 FQGNSA. The CDR3 has 13 residues. The chain's CDR3 is CASSWYWAYEQYF. The CDR3 coding sequence is TGTGCCAGCAGCTGGTATTGGGCCTACGAGCAGTACTTC.

Regarding this clonotype: This could be a read error, since a much larger clone is one nucleotide away. V gene TRBV2 combines with J gene TRBJ2-4, with TRBD1 matching 8 bases. The DNA end is more similar to TRBJ2-7, so the J call may be wrong. The CDR3 totals 14 residues. Germline lookup yields CDR1 SNHLY and CDR2 FYNNEI. CDR3 residues: CASSPGGRTDEQYF. The CDR3 region has the DNA TGTGCCAGCAGTCCAGGGGGCAGGACCGACGAGCAGTACTTC.

The chain has TRBV30 and TRBJ1-5; 7 bases map to TRBD1. The CDR3 is made up of 12 amino acids. The germline CDR1 and CDR2 sequences are GTSNPN and SVGIG (reference sequence). Trimming removed 5 bases from V and 6 bases from J; junction bases left unmatched: 4. The CDR3 DNA reads TGTGCCTGGGACAGGGAAGGTCAGCCCCAGCATTTT. Amino acid sequence: CAWDREGQPQHF.

This clonotype has just a few counts. The CDR3 here is CASSVGVGGHEQYF. The DNA of the CDR3 is TGTGCCAGCAGCGTAGGGGTAGGAGGACATGAGCAGTACTTC. The V call is TRBV9, the J call TRBJ2-7; tentatively, D is TRBD1 or TRBD2 (5 bases each). The CDR3 spans 14 residues. The V and J ends lost 0 bases and 7 bases respectively, with 14 bases between them. Looked up from germline, CDR1 is SGDLS and CDR2 is YYNGEE.

The chain uses TRBV21-1 and TRBJ2-3. TRBV21-1 is tagged as a pseudogene. This CDR3 has 17 amino acids. In DNA, the CDR3 is TGTGCCAGCAGCAAAGCGCTTTTGAGAACAGACGCAGATACGCAGTATTTT. Residues: CASSKALLRTDADTQYF.

The chain carries TRBV5-1 and TRBJ2-1; D tentatively reads TRBD1 or TRBD2 (5 bases each). Germline V gene data show CDR1 as SGHRS and CDR2 as YFSETQ. The CDR3 covers 15 residues. V lost 3 bases, J lost 5 bases, and 15 bases lay in between. DNA for the CDR3: TGCGCCAGCAGCTCGCAAAGGGGAGACAACAATGAGCAGTTCTTC. This translates into CASSSQRGDNNEQFF.

Concerning this clonotype itself: One junction end disagrees with the germline gene, perhaps due to a read error. V and J are TRBV6-2 or TRBV6-3 and TRBJ2-1, with D uncertain. Germline V lookup: CDR1 MNHEY, CDR2 SVGEGT. The CDR3 has 13 amino acids. The CDR3 DNA reads as TGTGCCAGCAGTTCCTTCATGGGCAATGAGCGGTTCTTC. Protein: CASSSFMGNERFF.

In its sample, this clonotype was seen many times. This chain links TRBV29-1 with TRBJ2-7; 7 nucleotides match TRBD2. Trimming took 4 bases from V and 3 from J; bases not matched to a gene: 6. The CDR3 spans 13 residues. Germline lookup yields CDR1 SQVTM and CDR2 ANQGSEA. CDR3: CSVGGGVVYEQYF. In nucleotides, the CDR3 is TGCAGCGTTGGTGGGGGGGTAGTCTACGAGCAGTACTTC.

This rearrangement joins TRBV6-5 to TRBJ2-3, with a tentative D call TRBD2 (5 bases). Trimming cost V 6 bases and J 1 base, with 11 bases left between them. There are 14 residues in the CDR3. CDR1 and CDR2 from the germline V gene are MNHEY and SVGAGI. The CDR3 bases are TGTGCCAGCAGAGCCGAGGGCGGCACAGATACGCAGTATTTT. Amino acids: CASRAEGGTDTQYF.

This clonotype was observed a handful of times. The genes are TRBV9 and TRBJ2-7; D may match TRBD1 or TRBD2 (6 bases each). This CDR3 region has 14 residues. V was trimmed by 7 bases and J by 1 base, leaving 15 bases between them. Germline CDR1 reads SGDLS; CDR2 reads YYNGEE. The CDR3 here is CASAPSGASYEQYF. The CDR3 coding sequence is TGTGCCAGCGCCCCCTCGGGGGCTTCCTACGAGCAGTACTTC.